These T cell receptor beta chains were read from a single sample in a study of T cells after posttransplantation cyclophosphamide. Here immunoSEQ multiplex PCR was the method, and the copy in TCRdb shows in-frame clones only, minus some. The profile covers around 35,000 clones, none occurring a single time. Sequenced material: PBMCs. The receptors here all came from a woman aged 45-65 years in good health and a related stem cell transplant donor. Each CDR3 is given without its conserved first and last residue. A clone size is listed for some rows: how often the clone was seen (once, few, many), or a class if it is expanded.

J	V	size	CDR3
TRBJ1-3	TRBV30	many	AWSVLTVSGNTIY
TRBJ2-7	TRBV11-2	many	ASSWTSGFYEQY
TRBJ2-5	TRBV9	few	ASSVGLQETQY
TRBJ2-3	TRBV24-1	few	ATSDSKRGTSTDTQY
TRBJ2-2	TRBV12-5	many	ASGFYLETKNTGELF
TRBJ2-7	TRBV27	many	ASSIRATGTAVEQY
TRBJ1-1	TRBV6-6	many	ASTVLLPDEAF
TRBJ1-3	TRBV9	many	ASSADRGGRRNTIY
TRBJ2-1	TRBV6-5	many	ASRAGGEGDNEQF
TRBJ1-2	TRBV2	many	ASSVDRGHLSNYGYT
TRBJ2-1	TRBV5-8	many	ASSKGRPPPYNEQF
TRBJ1-2	TRBV30	few	AWTRGVPTALFGYGYT
TRBJ1-4	TRBV5-1	many	ASSLLGGTNEKLF
TRBJ2-1	TRBV7-2	many	ASQSLDRDEQF
TRBJ2-4	TRBV19	many	ASSIRLFQGEDKNIQY
TRBJ2-7	TRBV7-8	many	ASSLARSVGGAHEQY
TRBJ2-3	TRBV24-1	many	ATSDGPTDTQY
TRBJ1-2	TRBV28	few	ASSFLSGGQGYT
TRBJ2-3	TRBV4-3	few	ASSQAFAGATDTQY
TRBJ2-7	TRBV20-1	.	SASGIYEQY
TRBJ2-7	TRBV7-2	many	ASSLETYSYEQY
TRBJ2-5	TRBV9	few	ASSLEGTWQETQY
TRBJ1-1	TRBV28	many	ASSSTGSAAF
TRBJ2-1	TRBV19	many	ASSIRFGDSTYNEQF
TRBJ1-4	TRBV25-1	many	ASRDTPATNEKLF
TRBJ2-3	TRBV5-6	few	ASSLGSGYSTDTQY
TRBJ2-7	TRBV4-3	many	ASSQSGRGSYEQY
TRBJ2-7	TRBV5-1	many	ASSLVFRGYEQY
TRBJ2-7	TRBV9	few	ASSLGDTSYEQY
TRBJ2-3	TRBV5-1	many	ASSLGGATDTQY
TRBJ2-7	TRBV7-8	many	ASSPPGQISYEQY
TRBJ1-1	TRBV9	many	ASSAQQAEAF
TRBJ2-1	TRBV29-1	many	SVDGGGNEQF
TRBJ1-2	TRBV14	many	ASSQKNSYYGYT
TRBJ1-1	TRBV4-1	many	ASSQQRRGMTEAF
TRBJ2-7	TRBV7-9	many	ASSLEVHWQY
TRBJ1-1	TRBV10-3	many	AISYSDRGATEAF
TRBJ1-4	TRBV6-2/TRBV6-3	many	ASSEGTGLWSEKLF
TRBJ2-7	TRBV6-2/TRBV6-3	many	ASNKIRQAYEQY
TRBJ2-3	TRBV24-1	few	ATSPPLDGGVDTQY
TRBJ1-1	TRBV16	many	ASSQRFAGTGGTEAF
TRBJ2-5	TRBV12-3/TRBV12-4	many	ASSRGPGQGQETQY
TRBJ2-3	TRBV15	many	ATSKRQGSDTQY
TRBJ2-5	TRBV7-6	many	ASRSGTGEETQY
TRBJ2-1	TRBV18	many	ASSPPVGLTYNEQF
TRBJ2-1	TRBV7-9	few	ASSLDSNEQF
TRBJ2-1	TRBV9	many	ASSVAVTYNEQF
TRBJ2-1	TRBV7-9	many	ASSTLPGREF
TRBJ2-3	TRBV18	many	ASSPSGASSTDTQY
TRBJ2-7	TRBV29-1	many	SAIPGERGLEQY
TRBJ2-3	TRBV5-1	many	ASSRQGQTDTQY
TRBJ2-1	TRBV7-9	many	ASSLVGSGLDYNEQF
TRBJ1-3	TRBV7-9	many	ASSLGTGNTIY